The 16 T cell receptor beta chains in this list originate from one sample, sequenced in a study of cytomegalovirus exposure and HLA in healthy donors. A multiplex PCR was run with 60 Vbeta primers and 13 Jbeta primers. Using immunoSEQ multiplex PCR, the repertoire was profiled, and TCRdb retains in-frame clones only, with some absent. The repertoire includes about 160,000 clones, roughly 85% of them detected once, and 1% sits in the top ten. Sequenced: PBMCs. The receptors were sampled from a boy aged 2 to 10 in good health and CMV-seronegative.

This chain links TRBV5-1 with TRBJ2-1, with 9 bases that match TRBD2. Germline values: CDR1 SGHRS, CDR2 YFSETQ. The CDR3 consists of 16 residues. Trimming cost V 4 bases and J 5 bases; bases outside gene matches: 10. The CDR3 is CASSPVARGGNNEQFF. As DNA, the CDR3 is TGCGCCAGCAGCCCTGTGGCGCGGGGGGGGAACAATGAGCAGTTCTTC.

This chain joins TRBV2 and TRBJ2-5; no clear D gene. Germline CDR1 reads SNHLY; CDR2 reads FYNNEI. There are 13 residues in the CDR3. Trimming took off 10 bases at V and 0 bases at J, with 12 bases between the two ends. The CDR3 nucleotides read TGTGCCACCAACGCAGCGTACCAAGAGACCCAGTACTTC. This gives the protein CATNAAYQETQYF.

This chain uses TRBV11-1 with TRBJ2-7, with 9 nucleotides matching TRBD2. Germline CDR1 and CDR2: SGHAT and FQDESV (reference sequence). There are 15 residues in the CDR3. V was clipped by 5 bases and J by 6 bases; unmatched bases: 11. The CDR3 is CASSPMAGGNPEQYF. The CDR3 nucleotides read TGTGCCAGCAGCCCCATGGCGGGAGGGAATCCCGAGCAGTACTTC.

The chain links TRBV11-3 to TRBJ2-7; D is perhaps TRBD1 (6 bases). From germline, CDR1 is SGHNT and CDR2 YENEEA. The CDR3 runs 13 residues. V was pared by 1 base and J by 3 bases, with 7 bases between. CDR3 coding DNA: TGTGCCAGCAGCTTAGGAGGGGGCTACGAGCAGTACTTC. Amino acid sequence: CASSLGGGYEQYF. The full variable domain, rest sourced from reference TRBV11-3 and TRBJ2-7, is EAGVVQSPRYKIIEKKQPVAFWCNPISGHNTLYWYLQNLGQGPELLIRYENEEAVDDSQLPKDRFSAERLKGVDSTLKIQPAELGDSAVYLCASSLGGGYEQYFGPGTRLTVT.

This rearrangement joins TRBV9 to TRBJ1-1; TRBD1 is a possible D gene (5 bases). Germline CDR1 and CDR2: SGDLS and YYNGEE. The CDR3 covers 16 residues. V lost 4 bases to trimming and J lost 0 bases, with 16 bases between them. The CDR3 DNA reads as TGTGCCAGCAGCCCGCGGGACGTACGAGTGAACACTGAAGCTTTCTTT. The encoded protein is CASSPRDVRVNTEAFF.

The chain is built from TRBV4-2 and TRBJ2-4; weak D call: TRBD2 (7 bases). The germline V gene has CDR1 LGHNA and CDR2 YNFKEQ. This CDR3 spans 15 amino acids. Deletions cut 5 bases from V and 6 bases from J, with 17 bases between. The CDR3 DNA reads TGTGCCAGCAGCGTTACCGGGGGGCAAGGAAACATTCAGTACTTC. Protein: CASSVTGGQGNIQYF.

The V gene is TRBV19, the J gene TRBJ2-7; 8 bases are a match to TRBD2. Per germline, CDR1 LNHDA and CDR2 SQIVND (reference sequence). This CDR3 spans 15 amino acids. J was trimmed by 1 base and V by 5 bases; bases with no gene match: 7. For the CDR3, the DNA is TGTGCCAGTAGTTCTGTGGTAGCGGGGTCCTACGAGCAGTACTTC. Translation: CASSSVVAGSYEQYF.

This clone was seen a single time. The V call is TRBV11-2, the J call TRBJ2-7; 7 bases fit TRBD2. Germline values: CDR1 SGHAT, CDR2 FQNNGV. This CDR3 comprises 15 residues. J lost 4 bases, V lost 5 bases, and 11 bases had no gene match. CDR3 sequence: CASSIASGEPYEQYV. In nucleotides, the CDR3 is TGTGCCAGCAGCATCGCCAGCGGGGAGCCTTACGAGCAGTACGTC.

This clone was seen once. The chain employs TRBV7-9 and TRBJ2-3; a possible D gene is TRBD2 (5 bases). Germline V gives CDR1 SEHNR, CDR2 FQNEAQ (reference sequence). The CDR3 covers 15 residues. Trimming left V 7 bases short and J 0 bases short, with 14 bases between. CDR3 nucleotide sequence: TGTGCCAGCACCGCGCCGGGGATTAGCACAGATACGCAGTATTTT. Residues: CASTAPGISTDTQYF.

The V gene is TRBV6-5, the J gene TRBJ1-2, with 10 nucleotides matching TRBD1. There are 15 residues in the CDR3. The germline V gene has CDR1 MNHEY and CDR2 SVGAGI. V lost 4 bases and J lost 6; bases outside the gene matches: 8. The CDR3 coding sequence is TGTGCCAGCAGTTCGCGGGACAGGGGTGACCATGGCTACACCTTC. This translates into CASSSRDRGDHGYTF.

The chain employs TRBV27 and TRBJ1-2; 7 nucleotides match TRBD1. Germline CDR1 MNHEY, CDR2 SMNVEV (reference sequence). With 3 bases clipped from V and 7 bases from J, the junction kept 11 bases outside the gene matches. This CDR3 has 15 residues. CDR3 sequence reads: CASSFAGYRGSGYTF. The CDR3 bases are TGTGCCAGCAGTTTTGCCGGGTACAGGGGAAGTGGCTACACCTTC.

As DNA, the CDR3 is TGTGCCAGTAGTGCCCCCGGTCAGGGGGCGAGGGAAAAACTGTTTTTT. This gives the protein CASSAPGQGAREKLFF. The genes are TRBV19 and TRBJ1-4; TRBD1 agrees at 8 bases. V shed 5 bases and J 8 bases; nucleotides not matched to a gene: 13. The CDR3 is made up of 16 amino acids. Germline CDR1 is LNHDA and CDR2 is SQIVND (reference sequence). Supplemented by reference TRBV19 and TRBJ1-4, the full variable domain reads DGGITQSPKYLFRKEGQNVTLSCEQNLNHDAMYWYRQDPGQGLRLIYYSQIVNDFQKGDIAEGYSVSREKKESFPLTVTSAQKNPTAFYLCASSAPGQGAREKLFFGSGTQLSVL.

The rearrangement links TRBV7-9 to TRBJ1-2; D not certain. Trimming stripped 1 base from V and 8 bases from J, with 11 bases between. Germline V gene sequence: CDR1 SEHNR, CDR2 FQNEAQ (reference sequence). The CDR3 extends over 13 amino acids. The DNA for the CDR3 is TGTGCCAGCAGCTTAGACACCGGAGGAGGCTACACCTTC. This sequence encodes CASSLDTGGGYTF.

V and J are TRBV2 and TRBJ2-1; D remains ambiguous. V was trimmed by 6 bases and J by 1 base, leaving 16 bases between them. The CDR3 consists of 16 residues. CDR1 is SNHLY, CDR2 FYNNEI, per germline. DNA for the CDR3: TGTGCCAGCAGCGGCGGTCAGTCTCTATCCTACAATGAGCAGTTCTTC. Protein sequence: CASSGGQSLSYNEQFF.

Here the CDR3 reads CASTLRGLKQNIQYF. The DNA of the CDR3 is TGTGCCAGCACCCTGCGAGGACTAAAGCAAAACATTCAGTACTTC. The chain employs TRBV28 and TRBJ2-4; tentative D call: TRBD2 (6 bases). The CDR3 covers 15 residues. V shed 7 bases and J shed 5 bases, with 18 bases lying between them. CDR1 and CDR2 (germline): MDHEN, SYDVKM. Variable domain in full (rest from reference TRBV28 and TRBJ2-4): DVKVTQSSRYLVKRTGEKVFLECVQDMDHENMFWYRQDPGLGLRLIYFSYDVKMKEKGDIPEGYSVSREKKERFSLILESASTNQTSMYLCASTLRGLKQNIQYFGAGTRLSVL.

This clone occurred once. The V gene is TRBV28, the J gene TRBJ1-3; 8 nucleotides line up with TRBD1. The CDR3 runs 14 residues. Unmatched junction bases numbered 5, after V lost 6 bases and J lost 4 bases. Germline V gives CDR1 MDHEN, CDR2 SYDVKM. CDR3 in amino acids: CASRDRVIGNTIYF. CDR3 coding DNA: TGTGCCAGCAGGGACAGGGTAATCGGAAACACCATATATTTT. Drawing the rest from reference TRBV28 and TRBJ1-3, the complete variable domain is DVKVTQSSRYLVKRTGEKVFLECVQDMDHENMFWYRQDPGLGLRLIYFSYDVKMKEKGDIPEGYSVSREKKERFSLILESASTNQTSMYLCASRDRVIGNTIYFGEGSWLTVV.